The rows below give T cell receptor beta chains drawn from one sample of a study of blood T cell repertoires in COVID-19. Sequencing used immunoSEQ multiplex PCR; TCRdb keeps in-frame clones, though not all of them. The sample contains roughly 140,000 clones, under 90% of which appear only once. Material for sequencing was peripheral blood. The origin of the receptors is a woman aged 80 or older in a cohort sampled during active or convalescent COVID-19. CDR3s include the opening cysteine and the closing phenylalanine or tryptophan. D genes are given only for firm matches. Size tells how often a clone was seen (once, few, many) or the class of an expanded clone, and some rows leave it out.

v_gene: TRBV9
d_gene: TRBD2
abundance: .
j_gene: TRBJ2-3
CDR3nt: TGTGCCAGCAGCGTAGTGGGACTAATGACAGATACGCAGTATTTT
CDR3aa: CASSVVGLMTDTQYF

v_gene: TRBV5-4
d_gene: TRBD1
abundance: .
j_gene: TRBJ1-2
CDR3nt: TGTGCCAGCAGCCCTCGGGACAGGGGATTCTATGGCTACACCTTC
CDR3aa: CASSPRDRGFYGYTF

v_gene: TRBV5-1
d_gene: TRBD2
abundance: few
j_gene: TRBJ2-3
CDR3nt: TGCGCCAGCTCCTGGACTAGCGGGACAGATACGCAGTATTTT
CDR3aa: CASSWTSGTDTQYF

v_gene: TRBV19
d_gene: .
abundance: .
j_gene: TRBJ1-5
CDR3nt: TGTGCCAGTAGTATAACTCTCCCCGAAAGTAGCAATCAGCCCCAGCATTTT
CDR3aa: CASSITLPESSNQPQHF

v_gene: TRBV3-1/TRBV3-2
d_gene: .
abundance: .
j_gene: TRBJ1-5
CDR3nt: TGTGCCAGCAGCCAGGGCAGCTATCAGCCCCAGCATTTT
CDR3aa: CASSQGSYQPQHF

v_gene: TRBV5-6
d_gene: .
abundance: few
j_gene: TRBJ1-2
CDR3nt: TGTGCCAGCAGCAGGGGGAACTATGGCTACACCTTC
CDR3aa: CASSRGNYGYTF

v_gene: TRBV11-3
d_gene: .
abundance: .
j_gene: TRBJ2-5
CDR3nt: TGTGCCAGCAGCTACTCCGGGGGAACTGGGGAGACCCAGTACTTC
CDR3aa: CASSYSGGTGETQYF

v_gene: TRBV12-5
d_gene: .
abundance: few
j_gene: TRBJ2-5
CDR3nt: TGTGCTAGTGGTTTGGTACAGGCTCATGGGGAGACCCAGTACTTC
CDR3aa: CASGLVQAHGETQYF

v_gene: TRBV5-1
d_gene: .
abundance: few
j_gene: TRBJ1-3
CDR3nt: TGCGCCAGCAGCCGTTCAGGGGCGGCTGGAAACACCATATATTTT
CDR3aa: CASSRSGAAGNTIYF

v_gene: TRBV5-1
d_gene: .
abundance: once
j_gene: TRBJ2-5
CDR3nt: TGCGCCAGCAGCTTGCCTATGGAGACCCAGTACTTC
CDR3aa: CASSLPMETQYF

v_gene: TRBV7-8
d_gene: .
abundance: .
j_gene: TRBJ2-1
CDR3nt: TGTGCCAGCAGCTTAGAGGATGCAGGGGCCAATAATGAGCAGTTCTTC
CDR3aa: CASSLEDAGANNEQFF

v_gene: TRBV19
d_gene: TRBD1
abundance: .
j_gene: TRBJ2-7
CDR3nt: TGTGCCAGTAGTATAGGGCAGGGGGTCTACGAGCAGTACTTC
CDR3aa: CASSIGQGVYEQYF

v_gene: TRBV18
d_gene: TRBD1
abundance: .
j_gene: TRBJ2-7
CDR3nt: TGTGCCAGCTCACCCGGGCCCGGGACAGGGCCCTACGAGCAGTACTTC
CDR3aa: CASSPGPGTGPYEQYF

v_gene: TRBV7-2
d_gene: .
abundance: .
j_gene: TRBJ1-1
CDR3nt: TGTGCCAGCAGACTACTTACAGGGATCGCTGAAGCTTTCTTT
CDR3aa: CASRLLTGIAEAFF

v_gene: TRBV7-8
d_gene: TRBD1
abundance: once
j_gene: TRBJ1-1
CDR3nt: TGTGCCAGCAGCTTAGTAGGGGGACAGGTGAACACTGAAGCTTTCTTT
CDR3aa: CASSLVGGQVNTEAFF

v_gene: TRBV4-1
d_gene: TRBD1
abundance: few
j_gene: TRBJ1-2
CDR3nt: TGCGCCAGCAGCCAGACGGGACAGGCCTACTATGGCTACACCTTC
CDR3aa: CASSQTGQAYYGYTF

v_gene: TRBV6-5
d_gene: TRBD1
abundance: .
j_gene: TRBJ1-5
CDR3nt: TGTGCCAGCAGTTCACAGGGGCCACGATCACAGCCCCAGCATTTT
CDR3aa: CASSSQGPRSQPQHF

v_gene: TRBV3-1/TRBV3-2
d_gene: .
abundance: .
j_gene: TRBJ2-5
CDR3nt: TGTGCCAGCAGACTGACTAGTGGGCAAGAGACCCAGTACTTC
CDR3aa: CASRLTSGQETQYF

v_gene: TRBV5-1
d_gene: TRBD2
abundance: .
j_gene: TRBJ2-2
CDR3nt: TGCGCCAGCACGACAGCGGGGGGGCTTACCGGGGAGCTGTTTTTT
CDR3aa: CASTTAGGLTGELFF

v_gene: TRBV7-9
d_gene: TRBD1
abundance: .
j_gene: TRBJ2-7
CDR3nt: TGTGCCAGCAGCTTCGGACAGGTCTACGAGCAGTACTTC
CDR3aa: CASSFGQVYEQYF

v_gene: TRBV5-1
d_gene: .
abundance: .
j_gene: TRBJ1-3
CDR3nt: TGCGCCAGCAGCACCTATAATGGAAACACCATATATTTT
CDR3aa: CASSTYNGNTIYF

v_gene: TRBV2
d_gene: .
abundance: .
j_gene: TRBJ2-2
CDR3nt: TGTGCCAGCAGCGCCACTGCGAACACCGGGGAGCTGTTTTTT
CDR3aa: CASSATANTGELFF